Shown below are 11 T cell receptor beta chains from a single sample sequenced in a study of T cell changes during pregnancy in multiple sclerosis (dated by TCRdb to the late 2010s). Library generation was performed with the immunoSEQ multiplex PCR assay. The clones in this table, taken by TCRdb from immuneACCESS, are in-frame only. Not every clone is retained; where verified, under half of the shortfall comes from an unresolved V gene, and the cause of the rest is unknown. The sample has tens of thousands of clones on record, 94% of them singletons. The ten largest account for 0.3% to 0.45% of the sample. Source: CD4+ T cells from peripheral blood mononuclear cells, taken in the second trimester of pregnancy. These receptors originate from a female donor with multiple sclerosis, enrolled in a pregnancy study.

V is TRBV6-5 and J is TRBJ2-2; D is possibly TRBD1 (5 bases). Trimming removed 2 bases at V and 6 bases at J, with 13 bases between. There are 15 residues in the CDR3. Germline values: CDR1 MNHEY, CDR2 SVGAGI. This chain's CDR3 is CASSYVPPGPGELFF. The CDR3, as DNA: TGTGCCAGCAGTTACGTTCCCCCAGGGCCCGGGGAGCTGTTTTTT.

In the case of this clone: At one end, the junction sequence differs from germline, possibly due to a read error. The chain recombines TRBV11-2 with TRBJ1-2, with D possibly matching TRBD1 (5 bases). Germline V gives CDR1 SGHAT, CDR2 FQNNGV. This CDR3 is 13 amino acids long. This CDR3 reads CASSLDLMSGINF. In DNA, the CDR3 is TGTGCCAGCAGCTTAGATCTGATGTCAGGGATCAACTTC.

The J gene is TRBJ2-3, the V gene TRBV6-6, with 7 bases matching TRBD2. Trimming cost V 7 bases and J 2 bases; bases outside gene matches: 9. Germline loops: CDR1 MNHNY, CDR2 SVGAGI (reference sequence). The CDR3 runs 15 residues. The CDR3 sequence: CASTPAGTFTDTQYF. CDR3 nucleotides: TGTGCCAGCACCCCAGCGGGGACCTTCACAGATACGCAGTATTTT.

The rearrangement uses TRBV6-5 and TRBJ1-5, with TRBD1 identical over 7 bases. CDR1 is MNHEY and CDR2 is SVGAGI in the germline V gene. V was pared by 4 bases and J by 2 bases, with 5 bases of the junction left unmatched. The CDR3 is made up of 15 amino acids. CDR3 nucleotide sequence: TGTGCCAGCAGTTCCTTACAGGGGCGCAATCAGCCCCAGCATTTT. The encoded protein is CASSSLQGRNQPQHF.

This clone is a singleton in its sample. This chain joins TRBV7-6 and TRBJ2-7; D possibly corresponds to TRBD1 (7 bases). Germline lookup yields CDR1 SGHVS and CDR2 FNYEAQ. The CDR3 consists of 15 residues. Trimming shortened V by 2 bases and J by 2 bases, and 13 bases separated the two germline ends. This CDR3 is CASSLWQGEAYEQYF. CDR3 nucleotides: TGTGCCAGCAGCTTATGGCAGGGGGAGGCCTACGAGCAGTACTTC.

The chain joins TRBV5-1 to TRBJ2-3, with 8 bases that match TRBD2. CDR1 is SGHRS and CDR2 is YFSETQ in the germline V gene. This CDR3 is built from 14 residues. V lost 2 bases, J lost 5 bases, and 4 bases stayed unmatched. CDR3: CASSFTAGVDTQYF. Here the CDR3 DNA reads TGCGCCAGCAGCTTTACAGCGGGAGTAGATACGCAGTATTTT.

This clone was counted once. The chain employs TRBV5-4 and TRBJ1-1; TRBD1 aligns across 8 bases. With V trimmed by 2 bases and J by 1 base, 4 bases remained unmatched. Germline V gene sequence: CDR1 SGHNT, CDR2 YYREEE (reference sequence). CDR3 length equals 15 residues. This chain's CDR3 is CASSLQTGENTEAFF. CDR3 in DNA: TGTGCCAGCAGCTTACAGACAGGGGAGAACACTGAAGCTTTCTTT.

This clone was observed once. The chain employs TRBV5-1 and TRBJ2-5; unclear D gene. Germline V gene sequence: CDR1 SGHRS, CDR2 YFSETQ. Trimming pared 0 bases from V and 2 bases from J, leaving 8 bases between. CDR3 length: 14 residues. CDR3 sequence (DNA): TGCGCCAGCAGCTTGGAAAGTCGGCAAGAGACCCAGTACTTC. Amino acid sequence: CASSLESRQETQYF.

The V call is TRBV15, the J call TRBJ1-5, with D unresolved. CDR3 length: 12 residues. Trimming shortened V by 1 base and J by 6 bases, and 4 bases separated the two germline ends. The germline CDR1 and CDR2 sequences are LNHNV and YYDKDF (reference sequence). The CDR3 bases are TGTGCCACCAGCAGAGGCGGTCAGCCCCAGCATTTT. Its translation: CATSRGGQPQHF.

The chain recombines TRBV7-9 with TRBJ2-5; 7 bases are a match to TRBD1. Germline assignment: CDR1 SEHNR and CDR2 FQNEAQ (reference sequence). Trimming at V came to 4 bases and at J to 3 bases, leaving 8 bases not matched to a gene. The CDR3 sequence is 15 residues long. CDR3: CASSSLGQDEETQYF. DNA of the CDR3: TGTGCCAGCAGCTCACTCGGACAGGACGAAGAGACCCAGTACTTC.

J is TRBJ2-3 and V is TRBV7-9; possibly TRBD1 for D (5 bases). The V and J ends lost 3 bases and 3 bases respectively, with 16 bases between them. Germline V gives CDR1 SEHNR, CDR2 FQNEAQ (reference sequence). This CDR3 region has 16 residues. The CDR3 sequence is CASSFAVGRTTDTQYF. CDR3 sequence (DNA): TGTGCCAGCAGCTTCGCGGTGGGCAGGACAACAGATACGCAGTATTTT.